Shown below are 13 T cell receptor beta chains from a single sample sequenced in a study of graft-versus-host responses after intestinal transplantation. Sequencing used immunoSEQ multiplex PCR; TCRdb keeps in-frame clones, though not all of them. Among roughly 5,000 clones listed, about a quarter were seen once. The source material was alloreactive CD4+ T cells from a mixed lymphocyte reaction culture, sampled before intestinal transplant. Subset defined: CFSE-low proliferating T cells sorted from approximately 6-day pre-transplant mixed lymphocyte reaction (GvH or HvG direction). These receptors all stem from a human patient who received an intestinal transplant.

This clone has a single count. The chain links TRBV9 to TRBJ1-5, with TRBD1 matching over 8 bases. Looked up from germline, CDR1 is SGDLS and CDR2 is YYNGEE. The CDR3 loop spans 15 amino acids. Germline trimming cut 2 bases from V and 2 bases from J; bases unmatched to any gene: 3. CDR3 amino acids: CASSVGQDRNQPQHF. The CDR3, as DNA: TGTGCCAGCAGCGTGGGACAGGATCGCAATCAGCCCCAGCATTTT.

The sample holds a few counts of this clone. The chain links TRBV11-2 to TRBJ2-1; D might be TRBD2 (7 bases). The V gene lost 5 bases and the J gene lost 3 bases, with 11 bases spanning the gap. CDR1 and CDR2 from the germline V gene are SGHAT and FQNNGV. The CDR3 sequence is 14 residues long. The CDR3 loop reads CASSLGGGYNEQFF. The DNA of the CDR3 is TGTGCCAGCAGCCTAGGGGGGGGCTACAATGAGCAGTTCTTC.

This clone appeared a few times. Possible read error: a much larger clone is one base away. This chain joins TRBV27 and TRBJ2-7, with D uncertain. This CDR3 is built from 13 residues. CDR1 MNHEY and CDR2 SMNVEV come from the germline V gene (reference sequence). The CDR3 sequence is CSSRPGRPYEQYF. The CDR3 region has the DNA TGTTCCAGCAGACCAGGACGCCCCTACGAGCAGTACTTC.

In regard to this clone: It may be a read error: a sequence one base away is much more abundant. The genes are TRBV30 and TRBJ2-1; the D gene is possibly TRBD2 (5 bases). V was shortened by 1 base and J by 2 bases, with 18 bases between the two germline ends. The CDR3 covers 17 residues. The germline V gene encodes CDR1 GTSNPN and CDR2 SVGIG (reference sequence). CDR3 residues: CAWSARIQAAPYNEQFF. In nucleotides, the CDR3 is TGTGCCTGGAGTGCCCGGATCCAAGCGGCTCCCTACAATGAGCAGTTCTTC.

The rearrangement joins TRBV7-9 to TRBJ1-4; 9 bases fit TRBD1. Germline loops: CDR1 SEHNR, CDR2 FQNEAQ (reference sequence). The CDR3 extends over 15 amino acids. The V gene end was trimmed by 5 bases and the J gene end by 1 base; junction bases not matched to a gene: 2. Here the CDR3 reads CASSPGQGTNEKLFF. The CDR3 DNA is TGTGCCAGCAGCCCGGGACAGGGAACTAATGAAAAACTGTTTTTT.

The chain is built from TRBV7-3 and TRBJ2-1; possibly TRBD2 for D (7 bases). This CDR3 is 16 amino acids long. CDR1 SGHTA and CDR2 FQGTGA come from the germline V gene. Trimming left V 4 bases short and J 2 bases short, with 15 bases between. The CDR3 spells CASSWQAGAAYNEQFF. CDR3 nucleotide sequence: TGTGCCAGCAGCTGGCAGGCGGGGGCCGCCTACAATGAGCAGTTCTTC.

Sample share makes this clone medium-sized (0.01 to 0.1%). This chain connects TRBV6-6 to TRBJ2-5, with D unclear. In germline, CDR1 is MNHNY, CDR2 SVGAGI (reference sequence). This CDR3 is built from 14 residues. Trimming removed 2 bases from V and 4 bases from J, with 11 bases in between. CDR3 bases: TGTGCCAGCAGTTACGGAGTGGTGGGAGAGACCCAGTACTTC. Protein product: CASSYGVVGETQYF.

This clone was seen only a few times. V and J are TRBV7-8 and TRBJ1-5; no clear D gene. The CDR3 length is 13 residues. Germline values: CDR1 SGHVS, CDR2 FQNEAQ. V lost 1 base, J lost 1 base, and 2 bases lay in between. CDR3 nucleotides: TGTGCCAGCAGCTTAGTCAGCAATCAGCCCCAGCATTTT. Protein: CASSLVSNQPQHF.

The V gene is TRBV11-3, the J gene TRBJ2-1, with TRBD1 as a possible D gene (6 bases). V lost 1 base, J lost 0 bases, and 10 bases lay in between. The CDR3 is 16 residues long. The germline V gene encodes CDR1 SGHNT and CDR2 YENEEA. CDR3 DNA sequence: TGTGCCAGCAGCTTAGCTCGAGGGGGCTCCTACAATGAGCAGTTCTTC. It is translated as CASSLARGGSYNEQFF.

This clone has just a few counts. The chain links TRBV28 to TRBJ2-5, with D hard to call. Between the trimmed V and J ends, which lost 5 bases and 3 bases, there was a span of 4 bases. The CDR3 is 11 residues long. CDR1 MDHEN and CDR2 SYDVKM come from the germline V gene. The CDR3 nucleotides are TGTGCCAGCAGTGGGGAAGAGACCCAGTACTTC. As protein: CASSGEETQYF.

In its sample, this clone was seen a few times. This may come from a read error, since a much larger clone is one base off. This sequence joins TRBV7-9 and TRBJ1-1; possible D gene TRBD1, 5 bases. CDR1 and CDR2 from the germline V gene are SEHNR and FQNEAQ (reference sequence). This CDR3 contains 13 residues. The CDR3 spells CASSLTNQGEACF. The CDR3 DNA reads TGTGCCAGCAGCTTAACGAACCAGGGAGAAGCTTGCTTT.

This clone is medium-sized by share. The J gene is TRBJ2-7, the V gene TRBV4-2; D is possibly TRBD1 (6 bases). CDR1 and CDR2 (germline): LGHNA, YNFKEQ. Trimming shortened V by 0 bases and J by 4 bases, and 16 bases separated the two germline ends. The length of the CDR3 is 16 residues. The CDR3 is CASSQDGTGRGYEQYF. The CDR3 DNA sequence: TGTGCCAGCAGCCAAGATGGAACAGGGCGAGGTTACGAGCAGTACTTC.

This clone was observed a handful of times. This likely came from a read error, as a far larger clone is one base away. The chain uses TRBV7-2 and TRBJ2-7; D is unclear. The V gene's germline CDR1 is SGHTA and CDR2 FQGNSA. This CDR3 has 14 amino acids. The CDR3 loop reads CASCLDDGTYEQYF. The CDR3 DNA reads TGTGCCAGCTGCTTAGACGACGGAACCTACGAGCAGTACTTC.